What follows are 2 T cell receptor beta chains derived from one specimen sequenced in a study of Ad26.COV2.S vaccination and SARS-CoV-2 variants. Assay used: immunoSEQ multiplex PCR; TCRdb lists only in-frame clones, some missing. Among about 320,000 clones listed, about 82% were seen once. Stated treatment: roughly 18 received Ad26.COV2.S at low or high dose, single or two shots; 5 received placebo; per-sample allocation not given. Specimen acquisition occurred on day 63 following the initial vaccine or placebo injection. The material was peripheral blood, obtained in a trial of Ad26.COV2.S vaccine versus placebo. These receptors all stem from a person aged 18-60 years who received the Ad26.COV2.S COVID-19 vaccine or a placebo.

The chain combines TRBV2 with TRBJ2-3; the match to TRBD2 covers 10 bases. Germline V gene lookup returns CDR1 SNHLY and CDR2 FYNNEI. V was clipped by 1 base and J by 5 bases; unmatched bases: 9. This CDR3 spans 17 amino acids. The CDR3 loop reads CASSEGASGGAVDTQYF. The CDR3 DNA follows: TGTGCCAGCAGTGAAGGGGCCAGCGGGGGGGCGGTAGATACGCAGTATTTT. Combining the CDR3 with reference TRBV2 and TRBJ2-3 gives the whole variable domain EPEVTQTPSHQVTQMGQEVILRCVPISNHLYFYWYRQILGQKVEFLVSFYNNEISEKSEIFDDQFSVERPDGSNFTLKIRSTKLEDSAMYFCASSEGASGGAVDTQYFGPGTRLTVL.

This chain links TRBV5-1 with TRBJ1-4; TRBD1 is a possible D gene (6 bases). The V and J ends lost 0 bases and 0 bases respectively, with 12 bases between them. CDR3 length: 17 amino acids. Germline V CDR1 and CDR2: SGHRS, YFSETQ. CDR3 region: CASSLVWQGTTNEKLFF. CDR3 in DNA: TGCGCCAGCAGCTTGGTATGGCAGGGGACAACTAATGAAAAACTGTTTTTT. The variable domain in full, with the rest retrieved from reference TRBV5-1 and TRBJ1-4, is KAGVTQTPRYLIKTRGQQVTLSCSPISGHRSVSWYQQTPGQGLQFLFEYFSETQRNKGNFPGRFSGRQFSNSRSEMNVSTLELGDSALYLCASSLVWQGTTNEKLFFGSGTQLSVL.